This TCR beta chain was identified in a study of T-cell memory formation after mild COVID-19. About the research overall: TCR clusters largely stayed donor specific.

Study-wide results and limits: Chiefly within CM and EM were the contracting CD4+ clones; CD8+ ones were within EMRA. From day 15 to 85, contracting clones were balanced between CD4 and CD8, whereas later expanders leaned toward CD4+. Researchers found some responding clones in pre-infection memory, a sign that cross-reactive memory joined.

This clonotype came up many times. Its matching antigen is unknown. TCRdb ran MiXCR on the 5' RACE reads and lists one entry per CDR3 protein. The repertoire holds roughly 510,000 distinct CDR3 sequences, with 17% as singletons. The germline V and J ends were trimmed by 7 bases and 0 bases, with 7 bases remaining between them. The CDR3 loop spans 13 amino acids. This receptor was identified in an adult woman who had mild COVID-19 (a few samples of this study predate the infection). Cell type and time point are not known. The chain joins TRBV12-3 or TRBV12-4 to TRBJ2-1; no clear D gene. Material: PBMCs or a T cell subset sorted from them (not recorded which). The CDR3 is CASTQSSYNEQFF. The CDR3 DNA reads as TGTGCCAGCACCCAGAGCTCCTACAATGAGCAGTTCTTC.